This TCR beta chain was recorded in a study of T cells expressing NK-cell markers. The overall study: Among the eight sequenced donors, seven tested HCMV-seropositive and one tested seronegative.

Germline values: CDR1 LGHDT, CDR2 YNNKEL (reference sequence). The CDR3 loop spans 14 amino acids. 5'RACE template switching with UMIs produced the TCR beta cDNA. Each CDR3 protein gets one entry in TCRdb, which reprocessed the 5' RACE reads and gives no DNA. The record lists about 450,000 distinct CDR3 sequences, of which the ten most abundant hold roughly 8%. This rearrangement joins TRBV3-1 to TRBJ2-1; TCRdb's D call, TRBD1, is unchecked because there is no DNA. The TCR sequence derives from a woman between 18 and 70 years old in good health. Sample: blood T cells: a sorted CD56 or NKG2C T cell subset, CD4+ or CD8+ T cells, or bulk PBMC T cells (not recorded which). The CDR3: CASGGASGYNEQFF.